These T cell receptor beta chains were read from a single sample in a study of blood T cells in healthy people across ages. In TCRdb, the 5' RACE reads were re-called with MiXCR into one record per CDR3 protein. The sample lists 550,000 to 750,000 distinct CDR3 sequences, around 21% seen once, with approximately 3.6% in the top ten. Sample: blood. The receptors were sampled from a man between 70 and 80 years old in good health. The CDR3 runs from the conserved cysteine through the conserved F or W.

CDR3 length	V gene	CDR3 protein
16	TRBV7-2	CASSLGGAYRAGELFF
17	TRBV6-1	CASSPGTGTGATYEQYF
12	TRBV29-1	CSVDTNQETQYF
15	TRBV6-5	CTSRRLAGVGNIQYF
14	TRBV5-1	CASSDPGQSETQYF
14	TRBV28	CASIKQGWRDTQYF
17	TRBV4-1	CASSQSGTSGTRDTQYF
13	TRBV7-9	CASSLFGGAEQFF
12	TRBV7-2	CASSLEVGKLFF
15	TRBV14	CASAKLGSGANVLTF
13	TRBV6-5	CASSYGLAYEQYF
14	TRBV7-8	CASSPLTGGETQYF
14	TRBV5-1	CASSGDRFTYEQYF
15	TRBV19	CASSRGRDQQETQYF
14	TRBV18	CASSPDRSNYEQYF
14	TRBV11-2	CASSFVASFNEQFF
14	TRBV7-9	CASSFGQGAETQYF
15	TRBV5-1	CASMVSRDFADTQYF
14	TRBV24-1	CATSGGGHRETQYF
18	TRBV28	CASSFPSGRAAFYNEQFF
16	TRBV5-6	CASSLRTGSNRETQYF
15	TRBV9	CASSSRWSSTGELFF
17	TRBV5-7	CASSVTSGSWGQETQYF
14	TRBV20-1	CSARFEFFRETQYF
15	TRBV20-1	CSAGFGGEYQETQYF
11	TRBV28	CASSALEAQYF
12	TRBV9	CASNRDNEKLFF
14	TRBV7-9	CASSLALQGETQYF
15	TRBV6-6	CASSWPGDRQETQYF
17	TRBV10-3	CAISERPGLADTDTQYF
13	TRBV29-1	CSVEPGSEETQYF
13	TRBV3-1	CASSPYYGSPLHF
14	TRBV29-1	CSGTTGTENTEAFF
13	TRBV20-1	CSAHPTGLSPLHF
12	TRBV18	CASSMRQDTQYF
13	TRBV2	CASSEGTPEKLFF
16	TRBV7-2	CASSLASGQGTHEQYF
16	TRBV5-1	CASSLGQGALNTEAFF
19	TRBV3-1	CASSQEGRRTSGSLRTQYF
14	TRBV10-3	CAISGTSDSNEQFF
13	TRBV20-1	CSAGGSLNYEQYF
14	TRBV27	CASSLPGTGNTQYF
13	TRBV25-1	CASSGRAGYEQYF
12	TRBV20-1	CSGSGSTDTQYF
17	TRBV5-1	CASSFGAGGDGTGKLFF
13	TRBV29-1	CSVFSGRAYEQYF